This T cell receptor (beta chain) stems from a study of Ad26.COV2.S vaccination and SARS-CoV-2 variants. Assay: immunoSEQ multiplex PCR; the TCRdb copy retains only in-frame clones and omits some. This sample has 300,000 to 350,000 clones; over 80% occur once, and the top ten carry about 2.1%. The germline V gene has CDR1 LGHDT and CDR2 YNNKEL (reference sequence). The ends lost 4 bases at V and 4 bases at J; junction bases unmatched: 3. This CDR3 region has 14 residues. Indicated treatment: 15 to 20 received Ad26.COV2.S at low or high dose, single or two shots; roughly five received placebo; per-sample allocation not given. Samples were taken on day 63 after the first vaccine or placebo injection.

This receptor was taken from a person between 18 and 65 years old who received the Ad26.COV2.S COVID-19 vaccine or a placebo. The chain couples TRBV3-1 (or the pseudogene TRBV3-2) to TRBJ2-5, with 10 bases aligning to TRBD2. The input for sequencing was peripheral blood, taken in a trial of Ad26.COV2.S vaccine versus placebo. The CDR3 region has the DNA TGTGCCAGCAGCCCAGCGGGGGGGCGAGAGACCCAGTACTTC. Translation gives CASSPAGGRETQYF.